This paragraph covers one T cell receptor (beta chain) sequence. Antigen: not known. The entry originates in a study of cytomegalovirus exposure and HLA in healthy donors. Whole-study results and caveats: The authors considered a cluster of highly shared sequence variants likely to be a sequencing artifact. Cytomegalovirus association was listed for under 200 TCR beta chains. In a later analysis, donors in an Asian-associated ancestry cluster reportedly had fewer N-insertions in productive TCRs than the cohort mean. The authors later found most CMV-associated TCR beta chains appeared HLA-restricted.

60 Vbeta and 13 Jbeta primers were used in PCR. TCRdb's copy holds only in-frame clones and misses some; the assay was immunoSEQ multiplex PCR. This table holds around 110,000 clones, roughly 75% found once. The sample taken for sequencing was PBMCs. The clonotype was recovered from a man aged 40-55 years in good health and CMV-seronegative.

The CDR3 spells CASSPQLTSGGPGTDTQYF. The CDR3 DNA reads TGTGCCAGCTCACCACAGTTGACTAGCGGGGGGCCGGGCACAGATACGCAGTATTTT. The V gene is TRBV18, the J gene TRBJ2-3; 13 nucleotides agree with TRBD2. This CDR3 has 19 residues. The ends lost 1 base at V and 1 base at J; junction bases unmatched: 8. Germline CDR1 is KGHSH and CDR2 is LQKENI. The whole variable domain, remainder taken from reference TRBV18 and TRBJ2-3, is NAGVMQNPRHLVRRRGQEARLRCSPMKGHSHVYWYRQLPEEGLKFMVYLQKENIIDESGMPKERFSAEFPKEGPSILRIQQVVRGDSAAYFCASSPQLTSGGPGTDTQYFGPGTRLTVL.